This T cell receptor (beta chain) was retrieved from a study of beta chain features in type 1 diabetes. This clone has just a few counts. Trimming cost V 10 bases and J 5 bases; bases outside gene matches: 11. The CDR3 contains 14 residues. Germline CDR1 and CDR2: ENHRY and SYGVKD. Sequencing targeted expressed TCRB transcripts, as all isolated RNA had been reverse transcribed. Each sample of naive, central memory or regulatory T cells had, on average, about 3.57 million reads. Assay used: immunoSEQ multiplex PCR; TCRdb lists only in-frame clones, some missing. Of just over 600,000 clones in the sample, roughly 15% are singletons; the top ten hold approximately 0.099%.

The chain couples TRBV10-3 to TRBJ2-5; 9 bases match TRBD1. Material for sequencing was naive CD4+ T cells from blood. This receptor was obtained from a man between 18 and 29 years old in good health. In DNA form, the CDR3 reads TGTGCCACCGGGATACAGGGGGCGGGGGAGACCCAGTACTTC. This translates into CATGIQGAGETQYF.